These T cell receptor beta chains were read from a single sample in a study of human T cells and chemical hapten exposure. TCRdb processed the RACE reads anew with MiXCR; each CDR3 protein has one entry. Here the sample spans more than 150,000 distinct CDR3 sequences, approximately 15% being singletons. The source was whole blood, collected in connection with sensitization to the hapten diphenylcyclopropenone (DPC). These receptors were obtained from a woman in her 30s with alopecia areata. Some clones in this sample may be carry-over from other donors' samples. The conserved cysteine and the conserved F or W are not part of the CDR3 here.

J gene	V gene	CDR3 protein
TRBJ2-7	TRBV7-9	ASSRVVGTTYEQY
TRBJ1-4	TRBV20-1	SARTGAGEKLF
TRBJ2-3	TRBV27	ATLPWGRNTDTQY
TRBJ1-5	TRBV12-3/TRBV12-4	ASGGTGENQPQH
TRBJ2-5	TRBV7-9	ASSLGGSGWETQY
TRBJ2-7	TRBV12-3/TRBV12-4	ASSPVVSRFYEQY
TRBJ2-3	TRBV20-1	SAMSLVLTDTQY
TRBJ1-5	TRBV7-9	ASSLGTDSNQPQH
TRBJ2-5	TRBV9	ASSVDPRDRQETQY
TRBJ2-1	TRBV28	ASSLPLATYNEQF
TRBJ1-1	TRBV6-6	ASSVQGGTEAF
TRBJ2-3	TRBV2	ASSDVQGRDTQY
TRBJ2-5	TRBV7-6	ASSLGAGQETQY
TRBJ1-2	TRBV29-1	SVYAYGYT
TRBJ2-6	TRBV23-1	ASSQSDRTSGANVLT
TRBJ2-1	TRBV29-1	SASPREGINEQF
TRBJ2-1	TRBV7-6	ASSLVHDGTSSYNEQF
TRBJ2-5	TRBV20-1	SASSLRITQETQY
TRBJ1-1	TRBV7-9	ASNPGFATEAF
TRBJ1-4	TRBV18	ASSNGPGRNNEKLF
TRBJ2-3	TRBV6-5	ASSSSADTQY
TRBJ1-6	TRBV4-1	ASSQDVGSPLH
TRBJ2-2	TRBV3-1	ASSRRQWDTGELF
TRBJ2-7	TRBV12-3/TRBV12-4	ASRPGSYLGDEQY
TRBJ2-5	TRBV2	ASNPAPETQY
TRBJ1-1	TRBV6-1	ASSERSVNTEAF
TRBJ2-1	TRBV3-1	ASSHGSSFYNEQF
TRBJ1-2	TRBV18	ASSQERQAYGYT
TRBJ2-1	TRBV6-2/TRBV6-3	ASGESSGRGEQF
TRBJ2-1	TRBV12-3/TRBV12-4	ASSLSEQMGSYNEQF
TRBJ2-7	TRBV28	ASIAMGGRAGEQY
TRBJ1-1	TRBV7-8	ASSVQGNTEAF
TRBJ1-6	TRBV10-2	ASRAANSPLH
TRBJ1-2	TRBV20-1	SASAGVYGYT
TRBJ1-6	TRBV6-2/TRBV6-3	ASSYSNYMIH
TRBJ2-1	TRBV28	ASLAGGSYNEQF
TRBJ2-2	TRBV29-1	SVAGSTNTGELF
TRBJ1-2	TRBV29-1	SVLTALGGGYT
TRBJ2-5	TRBV18	ASSPPDSRETQY
TRBJ2-3	TRBV5-1	ASSLVVASTDTQY
TRBJ2-7	TRBV18	ASSRGVGAWYEQY
TRBJ2-1	TRBV18	ASSPPGAISYNEQF
TRBJ2-1	TRBV12-3/TRBV12-4	ASSLGRGSSNEQF
TRBJ2-5	TRBV12-3/TRBV12-4	ASRDARDRGRETQY
TRBJ2-7	TRBV12-3/TRBV12-4	ASSLGGLYEQY
TRBJ1-6	TRBV12-3/TRBV12-4	ASRLGQGWNSPLH
TRBJ2-5	TRBV3-1	ASSQAVGGETQY
TRBJ2-2	TRBV5-1	ASSLSSGRSTGELF
TRBJ2-1	TRBV28	ASSQLTRNYNEQF
TRBJ2-1	TRBV20-1	SASAQTSFSYNEQF